The 31 T cell receptor beta chains in this list originate from one sample, sequenced in a study of cytomegalovirus exposure and HLA in healthy donors. Some clones are missing from TCRdb's copy, which holds only in-frame ones; the method was immunoSEQ multiplex PCR. The sample shows approximately 200,000 clones, under 95% of them seen only once. The sequenced sample consisted of PBMCs. The origin of the receptors is a woman aged 18-30 years in good health and CMV-seronegative.

This clone was observed a few times. The chain links TRBV20-1 to TRBJ1-2; D is possibly TRBD1 (5 bases). Trimming took 3 bases from V and 3 from J, leaving 5 bases between them. This CDR3 is built from 11 residues. Looked up from germline, CDR1 is DFQATT and CDR2 is SNEGSKA (reference sequence). The CDR3, as DNA: TGCAGTGCTAGGACAGACTATGGCTACACCTTC. It encodes CSARTDYGYTF.

This clone was observed a single time. This chain links TRBV7-9 with TRBJ2-3; D possibly corresponds to TRBD1 (6 bases). Per the germline V gene, CDR1 is SEHNR and CDR2 is FQNEAQ (reference sequence). Trimming took off 4 bases at V and 2 bases at J, with 10 bases between the two ends. The CDR3 consists of 14 residues. The CDR3 nucleotides read TGTGCCAGCAGCTCGACAGGATCCACAGATACGCAGTATTTT. Translated: CASSSTGSTDTQYF.

V usage is TRBV5-4 and J usage is TRBJ2-2; 11 positions match TRBD2. The CDR3 has 15 residues. Germline assignment: CDR1 SGHNT and CDR2 YYREEE (reference sequence). Losses at the gene ends were 4 bases for V and 4 bases for J; bases not matched to a gene: 3. As DNA, the CDR3 is TGTGCCAGCAGCCCTACTAGCGGGAGCACCGGGGAGCTGTTTTTT. Translating it yields CASSPTSGSTGELFF.

The J gene is TRBJ2-7, the V gene TRBV9, with a weak D call TRBD2 (6 bases). V was trimmed by 0 bases and J by 2 bases, leaving 9 bases between them. The CDR3 runs to 14 residues. Looked up from germline, CDR1 is SGDLS and CDR2 is YYNGEE. DNA of the CDR3: TGTGCCAGCAGCGTAGAGGAGGGTACCTACGAGCAGTACTTC. It specifies CASSVEEGTYEQYF.

The chain links TRBV5-6 to TRBJ2-1; 8 bases line up with TRBD2. V was clipped by 6 bases and J by 6 bases; unmatched bases: 5. The CDR3 loop spans 13 amino acids. CDR1 is SGHDT, CDR2 YYEEEE, per germline. CDR3 sequence (DNA): TGTGCCAGCATGATAGCGGGGATCAATGAGCAGTTCTTC. Its translation: CASMIAGINEQFF.

V is TRBV7-2 and J is TRBJ1-1, with 7 bases lining up with TRBD1. CDR3 length equals 13 residues. The germline V gene has CDR1 SGHTA and CDR2 FQGNSA. V lost 5 bases and J lost 3; bases outside the gene matches: 3. Written as DNA, the CDR3 is TGTGCCAGCAGCCGAGACAGGGACACTGAAGCTTTCTTT. Protein: CASSRDRDTEAFF.

The chain is built from TRBV7-3 and TRBJ1-2; D gene ambiguous. This CDR3 has 13 amino acids. The germline gives CDR1 SGHTA, CDR2 FQGTGA. The V gene lost 5 bases and the J gene lost 8 bases, with 15 bases spanning the gap. The CDR3 bases are TGTGCCAGCAGCATTCCTCCGACAAGCGGCTACACCTTC. Translated: CASSIPPTSGYTF.

V gene TRBV2 combines with J gene TRBJ2-7; 11 bases are shared with TRBD1. V was pared by 8 bases and J by 12 bases, with 18 bases of the junction left unmatched. CDR3 length: 15 amino acids. The germline V gene encodes CDR1 SNHLY and CDR2 FYNNEI. CDR3 coding DNA: TGTGCCAGCTTGGGGTCCGGGACAGGGGGTTTTTTCCGGTACTTC. Amino acids: CASLGSGTGGFFRYF.

This clone came up a few times. This chain connects TRBV5-1 to TRBJ1-3; D may be TRBD1 (5 bases). Trimming removed 0 bases from V and 2 bases from J, with 15 bases in between. Germline V lookup: CDR1 SGHRS, CDR2 YFSETQ. There are 17 residues in the CDR3. The CDR3 region is CASSLVVGRGTGNTIYF. The CDR3 nucleotides read TGCGCCAGCAGCTTGGTGGTCGGGAGGGGTACTGGAAACACCATATATTTT.

This rearrangement joins TRBV6-1 to TRBJ1-5; unclear D gene. With 6 bases removed from V and 15 bases from J, the gap between germline ends came to 21 bases. The CDR3 covers 13 residues. Per the germline V gene, CDR1 is MNHNS and CDR2 is SASEGT. CDR3: CASRPQPSSESHF. The CDR3 DNA follows: TGTGCCAGCAGGCCACAGCCAAGCAGTGAATCGCATTTT.

Here the CDR3 DNA reads TGTGCCTGGAGTGCGGGACAGGGCAATCAGCCCCAGCATTTT. Its protein is CAWSAGQGNQPQHF. The J gene is TRBJ1-5, the V gene TRBV30, with TRBD1 identical over 8 bases. The germline V gene has CDR1 GTSNPN and CDR2 SVGIG (reference sequence). V was clipped by 1 base and J by 2 bases; unmatched bases: 1. The CDR3 runs 14 residues.

This chain links TRBV6-1 with TRBJ2-7; D may be TRBD1 (6 bases). This CDR3 region has 17 residues. Germline V lookup: CDR1 MNHNS, CDR2 SASEGT. Trimming took 2 bases from V and 4 from J, leaving 21 bases between them. The CDR3 reads CASSEPTGGGPFYEQYF. The CDR3 nucleotides are TGTGCCAGCAGTGAACCGACAGGTGGCGGCCCATTTTACGAGCAGTACTTC.

V is TRBV2 and J is TRBJ2-1; 12 bases fit TRBD2. The junction had 5 bases not matched to a gene; V was cut back by 3 bases and J by 8 bases. This CDR3 comprises 15 residues. CDR1 is SNHLY and CDR2 is FYNNEI in the germline V gene. The CDR3 coding sequence is TGTGCCAGCAGTGATTCTAGCGGGAGGGCCTATGAGCAGTTCTTC. Its protein is CASSDSSGRAYEQFF.

This sequence joins TRBV5-1 and TRBJ1-1; 7 nucleotides match TRBD1. With 1 base clipped from V and 0 bases from J, the junction kept 9 bases outside the gene matches. The CDR3 consists of 17 residues. Per the germline V gene, CDR1 is SGHRS and CDR2 is YFSETQ. The CDR3 bases are TGCGCCAGCAGCTTGCTTCGACAGGGTTTCATGAACACTGAAGCTTTCTTT. Protein: CASSLLRQGFMNTEAFF.

The chain joins TRBV7-2 to TRBJ1-2; TRBD1 is a possible D gene (6 bases). Trimming left V 5 bases short and J 5 bases short, with 21 bases between. This CDR3 is built from 16 residues. Germline V gene lookup returns CDR1 SGHTA and CDR2 FQGNSA. In DNA form, the CDR3 reads TGTGCCAGCAGCCCACAGGGTGGACGGCGGGGGTATGGCTACACCTTC. Its protein is CASSPQGGRRGYGYTF.

The genes are TRBV15 and TRBJ2-1, with 12 nucleotides matching TRBD2. With V trimmed by 1 base and J by 5 bases, 3 bases remained unmatched. Germline CDR1 and CDR2: LNHNV and YYDKDF (reference sequence). There are 16 residues in the CDR3. The CDR3 nucleotides are TGTGCCACCAGCAGAGGACTAGCGGGAGCGGACAATGAGCAGTTCTTC. Protein product: CATSRGLAGADNEQFF.

This clone is a singleton in its sample. The chain uses TRBV29-1 and TRBJ1-1; 12 bases line up with TRBD1. This CDR3 spans 14 amino acids. V lost 7 bases, J lost 6 bases, and 9 bases stayed unmatched. The germline gives CDR1 SQVTM, CDR2 ANQGSEA. In nucleotides, the CDR3 is TGCAGCGCGGGACAGGGGGCGGGAGGTTCTGAAGCTTTCTTT. Its protein product is CSAGQGAGGSEAFF.

The CDR3 sequence is CASSLDAGVYEQYF. The DNA for the CDR3 is TGCGCCAGCAGCTTGGATGCAGGGGTCTACGAGCAGTACTTC. The genes are TRBV5-1 and TRBJ2-7, with D possibly matching TRBD1 (6 bases). CDR3 size: 14 residues. The V end was cut by 0 bases, the J end by 3 bases, with 10 bases between. Germline CDR1 SGHRS, CDR2 YFSETQ.

This clone was counted only a few times. The genes are TRBV14 and TRBJ2-7, with D maybe TRBD2 (6 bases). This CDR3 has 14 residues. V dropped 1 base and J dropped 7 bases, with 14 bases sitting between them. Germline lookup yields CDR1 SGHDN and CDR2 FVKESK. CDR3 sequence (DNA): TGTGCCAGCAGCCAAGTCTACGGGGGTGGTGAGCAGTACTTC. As protein: CASSQVYGGGEQYF.

This rearrangement joins TRBV19 to TRBJ2-3; 12 bases line up with TRBD2. From germline, CDR1 is LNHDA and CDR2 SQIVND (reference sequence). The CDR3 sequence is 15 residues long. The junction had 4 bases not matched to a gene; V was cut back by 5 bases and J by 4 bases. DNA of the CDR3: TGTGCCAGTAGTGGACTAGCGGGAAATGCAGATACGCAGTATTTT. Translation: CASSGLAGNADTQYF.

The V call is TRBV10-1, the J call TRBJ2-7; 13 bases are a match to TRBD2. The CDR3 is 14 amino acids. Trimming at V came to 8 bases and at J to 5 bases, leaving 6 bases not matched to a gene. Germline loops: CDR1 WNHNN, CDR2 SYGVQD (reference sequence). CDR3 region: CASGGLAGAHEQYF. CDR3 DNA sequence: TGCGCCAGCGGAGGACTAGCGGGAGCCCACGAGCAGTACTTC.

The J gene is TRBJ2-5, the V gene TRBV6-1, with a tentative D call TRBD2 (7 bases). Deletions cut 3 bases from V and 5 bases from J, with 10 bases between. Looked up from germline, CDR1 is MNHNS and CDR2 is SASEGT. The CDR3 extends over 13 amino acids. CDR3 sequence: CASSDGGAETQYF. For the CDR3, the DNA is TGTGCCAGCAGTGATGGGGGGGCCGAGACCCAGTACTTC.

The chain combines TRBV10-3 with TRBJ2-7; D unresolved. The CDR3 sequence is 13 residues long. Germline CDR1 ENHRY, CDR2 SYGVKD. V lost 11 bases, J lost 3 bases, and 17 bases lay in between. CDR3 DNA sequence: TGTGCCGTCTTCTCCACGGGTATCTACGAGCAGTACTTC. Amino acid sequence: CAVFSTGIYEQYF.

This clone appeared a few times. The genes are TRBV10-3 and TRBJ1-3, with D unresolved. The CDR3 totals 13 residues. Trimming left V 2 bases short and J 1 base short, with 3 bases between. Germline CDR1 is ENHRY and CDR2 is SYGVKD. This CDR3 reads CAISETSGNTIYF. The CDR3 DNA reads as TGTGCCATCAGTGAGACATCTGGAAACACCATATATTTT.

The rearrangement links TRBV27 to TRBJ2-7; TRBD2 agrees at 14 bases. V lost 5 bases and J lost 3; bases outside the gene matches: 3. The CDR3 consists of 15 residues. The germline CDR1 and CDR2 sequences are MNHEY and SMNVEV (reference sequence). CDR3 nucleotide sequence: TGTGCCAGCAGTCCGGGGACTAGCGGGAGCTACGAGCAGTACTTC. This codes for CASSPGTSGSYEQYF.

The chain couples TRBV6-5 to TRBJ1-4, with unresolved D. The CDR3 length is 13 residues. CDR1 is MNHEY and CDR2 is SVGAGI in the germline V gene. Deletions cut 2 bases from V and 8 bases from J, with 9 bases between. The CDR3: CASSYPSSEKLFF. Here the CDR3 DNA reads TGTGCCAGCAGTTACCCGTCCTCCGAAAAACTGTTTTTT.

The CDR3 is CASSSPYGRGRGETQYF. CDR3 in DNA: TGTGCCAGCAGCAGTCCGTACGGCAGGGGGCGCGGGGAGACCCAGTACTTC. The chain combines TRBV5-6 with TRBJ2-5, with 8 bases matching TRBD1. The CDR3 is 17 amino acids. The V gene's germline CDR1 is SGHDT and CDR2 YYEEEE. The junction had 16 bases not matched to a gene; V was cut back by 4 bases and J by 5 bases.

The count of this clone is one. V gene TRBV29-1 combines with J gene TRBJ1-1; unclear D gene. CDR1 SQVTM and CDR2 ANQGSEA come from the germline V gene. The CDR3 has 13 residues. Trimming removed 3 bases from V and 1 base from J, with 9 bases in between. This chain's CDR3 is CSVEYRTNTEAFF. The CDR3 DNA sequence: TGCAGCGTTGAGTACAGAACGAACACTGAAGCTTTCTTT.

The V and J genes are TRBV28 and TRBJ2-7, with TRBD1 matching 9 bases. This CDR3 is built from 16 residues. V was pared by 6 bases and J by 2 bases, with 11 bases of the junction left unmatched. Germline V gene lookup returns CDR1 MDHEN and CDR2 SYDVKM. The CDR3 region is CASRPTGTGNPYEQYF. For the CDR3, the DNA is TGTGCCAGCAGGCCTACCGGGACAGGGAATCCCTACGAGCAGTACTTC. Full variable domain (outside the CDR3, taken from reference TRBV28 and TRBJ2-7): DVKVTQSSRYLVKRTGEKVFLECVQDMDHENMFWYRQDPGLGLRLIYFSYDVKMKEKGDIPEGYSVSREKKERFSLILESASTNQTSMYLCASRPTGTGNPYEQYFGPGTRLTVT.

The chain carries TRBV28 and TRBJ2-7; D is possibly TRBD1 (5 bases). The V end was cut by 5 bases, the J end by 0 bases, with 14 bases between. The CDR3 consists of 15 residues. The V gene's germline CDR1 is MDHEN and CDR2 SYDVKM. The CDR3: CASSVDSSSSYEQYF. The CDR3 coding sequence is TGTGCCAGCAGTGTCGACAGTTCAAGCTCCTACGAGCAGTACTTC.

The chain is built from TRBV5-1 and TRBJ1-4; D is possibly TRBD1 (5 bases). The V gene lost 5 bases and the J gene lost 4 bases, with 15 bases spanning the gap. Per the germline V gene, CDR1 is SGHRS and CDR2 is YFSETQ. This CDR3 is 15 amino acids long. This chain's CDR3 is CASRLQGGVNEKLFF. For the CDR3, the DNA is TGCGCCAGCAGATTGCAGGGAGGCGTTAATGAAAAACTGTTTTTT.